These 6 T cell receptor beta chains came from one sample sequenced in a study of blood T cell repertoires in COVID-19. Clones were read by immunoSEQ multiplex PCR, and TCRdb kept only the in-frame ones, dropping some. The sample comprises about 250,000 clones, 90% of which are singletons, and approximately 2.1% rests with the top ten. Sequencing was done on a sample of peripheral blood. These receptors originate from an older woman with COVID-19, enrolled during active disease.

The chain recombines TRBV4-3 with TRBJ2-1; 12 bases fit TRBD2. Trimming at V came to 2 bases and at J to 8 bases, leaving 16 bases not matched to a gene. This CDR3 is 19 amino acids long. Per germline, CDR1 LGHNA and CDR2 YSLEER. The CDR3 region is CASSQFRVLAGGPSYEQFF. In nucleotides, the CDR3 is TGCGCCAGCAGCCAATTCCGGGTACTAGCGGGGGGCCCCAGCTATGAGCAGTTCTTC.

For the CDR3, the DNA is TGTGCCAGCAGCTTAGGCCAGACAGGGGCTGGGGCCAACGTCCTGACTTTC. Translated, it gives CASSLGQTGAGANVLTF. The V call is TRBV7-8, the J call TRBJ2-6; TRBD1 matches 8 bases. The CDR3 spans 17 residues. Germline trimming cut 1 base from V and 2 bases from J; bases unmatched to any gene: 4. CDR1 and CDR2 (germline): SGHVS, FQNEAQ. Full variable domain (outside the CDR3, taken from reference TRBV7-8 and TRBJ2-6): GAGVSQSPRYKVAKRGQDVALRCDPISGHVSLFWYQQALGQGPEFLTYFQNEAQLDKSGLPSDRFFAERPEGSVSTLKIQRTQQEDSAVYLCASSLGQTGAGANVLTFGAGSRLTVL.

CDR3 protein: CASSQVPLLAAFF. CDR3 nucleotides: TGTGCCAGCAGCCAAGTCCCCCTCCTAGCAGCTTTCTTT. This chain uses TRBV3-1 (or the pseudogene TRBV3-2) with TRBJ1-1, with unresolved D. The CDR3 extends over 13 amino acids. In germline, CDR1 is LGHDT, CDR2 YNNKEL (reference sequence). Trimming cost V 1 base and J 10 bases, with 13 bases left between them.

The chain recombines TRBV4-2 with TRBJ2-2, with a tentative D call TRBD1 (6 bases). The CDR3 runs to 16 residues. Germline CDR1 reads LGHNA; CDR2 reads YNFKEQ. V shed 3 bases and J shed 1 base, with 12 bases lying between them. CDR3 coding DNA: TGTGCCAGCAGCCAGGATACAGGGAAGAACACCGGGGAGCTGTTTTTT. Translated: CASSQDTGKNTGELFF.

The chain carries TRBV7-2 and TRBJ1-2; 7 positions match TRBD1. Trimming removed 1 base from V and 7 bases from J; junction bases left unmatched: 18. The V gene's germline CDR1 is SGHTA and CDR2 FQGNSA. The CDR3 loop spans 18 amino acids. CDR3 nucleotides: TGTGCCAGCAGCTTAGTTTTGGCAGGGGGTAGTTCATCGGGTGGCTACACCTTC. Protein product: CASSLVLAGGSSSGGYTF.

The rearrangement uses TRBV2 and TRBJ2-5; D may be TRBD1 (6 bases). This CDR3 spans 15 amino acids. Germline V gene sequence: CDR1 SNHLY, CDR2 FYNNEI. Trimming took off 7 bases at V and 2 bases at J, with 17 bases between the two ends. The CDR3 bases are TGTGCCAGCAACGACAGGCGTACCCCACAAGAGACCCAGTACTTC. It specifies CASNDRRTPQETQYF.